This T cell receptor (beta chain) is drawn from a study of shared clonotypes between healthy human individuals. Germline lookup yields CDR1 ENHRY and CDR2 SYGVKD. V shed 5 bases and J shed 11 bases, with 18 bases lying between them. The CDR3 has 13 amino acids. Repertoires were generated with immunoSEQ multiplex PCR, while TCRdb's copy carries only in-frame clones and drops some. Counted here are roughly 2.5 million clones, 85% to 95% occurring once; the ten biggest clones make up over 0.12%. The source material was naive CD4+ T cells sorted from blood. Subset of the sample: CD45RA+ positively selected. The rearrangement joins TRBV10-3 to TRBJ1-1; the D gene is possibly TRBD1 (5 bases). This clonotype was sampled from a man aged 18 to 29 in good health. CDR3: CAISWDGERGAFF. CDR3 DNA: TGTGCCATCAGTTGGGACGGGGAACGCGGGGCTTTCTTT.